Listed below are T cell receptor beta chains from one sample, sequenced in a study of cytomegalovirus exposure and HLA in healthy donors. Repertoires were generated with immunoSEQ multiplex PCR, while TCRdb's copy carries only in-frame clones and drops some. The sample carries about 160,000 clones, about 81% recorded once. Sequencing input: PBMCs. These receptors all stem from a girl between 10 and 17 years old in good health and CMV-seropositive. Both conserved end residues are part of each CDR3. A D gene is named only where the DNA matches it firmly. Rows give clone size only sometimes, using once, few, many, or a class for an expanded clone.

size,D,J,V,CDR3,DNA
-,-,TRBJ2-7,TRBV7-6,CASSLGAGIYEQYF,TGTGCCAGCAGCTTAGGTGCAGGGATCTACGAGCAGTACTTC
-,TRBD1,TRBJ2-2,TRBV5-1,CASSPGQEAGELFF,TGCGCCAGCAGCCCCGGACAGGAGGCCGGGGAGCTGTTTTTT
once,-,TRBJ1-2,TRBV19,CASSMGQYYGYTF,TGTGCCAGTAGTATGGGACAATACTATGGCTACACCTTC
-,-,TRBJ1-3,TRBV6-6,CASSYSPGNGNTIYF,TGTGCCAGCAGTTACTCGCCAGGGAATGGAAACACCATATATTTT
-,-,TRBJ2-1,TRBV2,CASSDILRNEQFF,TGTGCCAGCAGCGATATCTTACGGAATGAGCAGTTCTTC
-,-,TRBJ1-1,TRBV5-4,CASSVLQGEAFF,TGTGCCAGCAGCGTGCTCCAGGGAGAAGCTTTCTTT
-,TRBD1,TRBJ2-2,TRBV9,CASSVAGGTGELFF,TGTGCCAGCAGCGTGGCAGGGGGCACCGGGGAGCTGTTTTTT
-,-,TRBJ1-1,TRBV5-3,CARSPTGQPHTEAFF,TGTGCCAGAAGCCCGACAGGCCAACCCCACACTGAAGCTTTCTTT
-,-,TRBJ1-6,TRBV7-6,CASSITRGFNSPLHF,TGTGCCAGCAGCATAACCAGGGGCTTTAATTCACCCCTCCACTTT
once,TRBD2,TRBJ2-5,TRBV27,CASRGLAGPQETQYF,TGTGCCAGCAGGGGTCTAGCGGGGCCCCAAGAGACCCAGTACTTC
-,TRBD1,TRBJ1-2,TRBV30,CAWRSGTGEDGYTF,TGTGCCTGGAGATCCGGGACAGGGGAGGATGGCTACACCTTC
-,-,TRBJ2-5,TRBV7-2,CASSQGLYQETQYF,TGTGCCAGCAGCCAAGGACTGTACCAAGAGACCCAGTACTTC
-,TRBD2,TRBJ2-1,TRBV4-1,CASSQALAGGPINEQFF,TGCGCCAGCAGCCAAGCTCTAGCGGGGGGGCCTATAAATGAGCAGTTCTTC
-,TRBD1,TRBJ2-3,TRBV2,CASSGLQGSRADTQYF,TGTGCCAGCAGTGGGTTACAGGGGTCCCGGGCAGATACGCAGTATTTT
-,TRBD1,TRBJ2-3,TRBV19,CASSNGFTGGKDTQYF,TGTGCCAGTAGTAATGGCTTTACAGGGGGCAAAGATACGCAGTATTTT
-,TRBD1,TRBJ2-1,TRBV15,CATSTQGAHNEQFF,TGTGCCACCAGCACCCAGGGGGCACACAATGAGCAGTTCTTC
few,TRBD2,TRBJ2-7,TRBV7-2,CASSYSGTSGGAGEQYF,TGTGCCAGCAGCTACTCCGGGACTAGCGGGGGGGCCGGGGAGCAGTACTTC
-,-,TRBJ2-7,TRBV2,CASSRGYEQYF,TGTGCCAGCAGTAGGGGATACGAGCAGTACTTC
-,-,TRBJ1-1,TRBV28,CASSLPGGGGTEAFF,TGTGCCAGCAGCCTACCCGGTGGGGGGGGGACTGAAGCTTTCTTT
-,-,TRBJ1-1,TRBV30,CAWSLITEAFF,TGTGCCTGGAGTCTTATTACTGAAGCTTTCTTT
few,TRBD1,TRBJ1-5,TRBV6-5,CASRLDRAPNQPQHF,TGTGCCAGCAGACTGGACAGGGCCCCCAATCAGCCCCAGCATTTT
-,-,TRBJ1-6,TRBV28,CASSLPGLRSPLHF,TGTGCCAGCAGTTTGCCAGGGCTACGGTCACCCCTCCACTTT
-,TRBD1,TRBJ2-7,TRBV2,CASSEGRGPTYEQYF,TGTGCCAGCAGTGAAGGAAGGGGGCCAACCTACGAGCAGTACTTC
-,-,TRBJ1-1,TRBV6-1,CASSEDRTTTEAFF,TGTGCCAGCAGTGAGGACAGAACAACAACTGAAGCTTTCTTT
-,-,TRBJ2-1,TRBV10-3,CAIRGGTSPAPYNEQFF,TGTGCCATCAGAGGAGGGACTTCCCCCGCCCCCTACAATGAGCAGTTCTTC
-,-,TRBJ1-1,TRBV7-9,CASSLGEAEAFF,TGTGCCAGCAGCTTAGGTGAAGCGGAAGCTTTCTTT
-,-,TRBJ2-7,TRBV30,CAWSMAGYEQYF,TGTGCCTGGAGTATGGCAGGCTACGAGCAGTACTTC